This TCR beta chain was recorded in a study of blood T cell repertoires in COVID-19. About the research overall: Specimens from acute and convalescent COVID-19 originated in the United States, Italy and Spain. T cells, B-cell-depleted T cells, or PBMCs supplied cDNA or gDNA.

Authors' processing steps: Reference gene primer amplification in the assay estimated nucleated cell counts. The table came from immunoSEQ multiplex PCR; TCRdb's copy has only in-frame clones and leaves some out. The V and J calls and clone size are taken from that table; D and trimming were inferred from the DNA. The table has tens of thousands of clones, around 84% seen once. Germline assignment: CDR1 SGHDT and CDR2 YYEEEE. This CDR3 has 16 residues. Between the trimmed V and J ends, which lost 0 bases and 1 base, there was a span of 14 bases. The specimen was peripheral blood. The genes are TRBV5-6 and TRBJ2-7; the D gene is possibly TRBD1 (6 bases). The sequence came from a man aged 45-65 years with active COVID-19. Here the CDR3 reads CASSLAGQGHSYEQYF. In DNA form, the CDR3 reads TGTGCCAGCAGCTTGGCCGGGCAGGGGCATTCCTACGAGCAGTACTTC.